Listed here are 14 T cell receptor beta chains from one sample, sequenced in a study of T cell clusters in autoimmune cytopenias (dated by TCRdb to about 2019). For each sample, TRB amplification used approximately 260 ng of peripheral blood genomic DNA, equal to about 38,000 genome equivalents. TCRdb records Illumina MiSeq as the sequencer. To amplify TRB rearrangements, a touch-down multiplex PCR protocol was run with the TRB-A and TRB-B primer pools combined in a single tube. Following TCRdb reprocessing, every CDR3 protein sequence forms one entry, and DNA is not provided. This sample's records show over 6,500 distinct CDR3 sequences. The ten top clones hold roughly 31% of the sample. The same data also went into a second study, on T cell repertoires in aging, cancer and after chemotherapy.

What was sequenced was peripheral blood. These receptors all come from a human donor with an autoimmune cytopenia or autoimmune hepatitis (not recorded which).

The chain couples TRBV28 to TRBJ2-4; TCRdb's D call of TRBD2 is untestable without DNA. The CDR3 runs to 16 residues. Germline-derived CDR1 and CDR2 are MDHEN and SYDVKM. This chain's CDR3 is CASNLAGGPAKNIQYF.

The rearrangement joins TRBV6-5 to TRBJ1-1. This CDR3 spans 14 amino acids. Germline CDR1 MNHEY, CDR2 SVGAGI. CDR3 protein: CASSYEWTNTEAFF.

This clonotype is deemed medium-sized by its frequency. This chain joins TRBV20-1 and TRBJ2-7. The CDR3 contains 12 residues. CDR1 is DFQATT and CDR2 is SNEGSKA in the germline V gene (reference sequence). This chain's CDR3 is CSARAASYEQYF.

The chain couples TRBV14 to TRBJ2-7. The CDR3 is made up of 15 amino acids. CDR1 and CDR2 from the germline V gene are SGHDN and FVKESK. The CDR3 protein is CASSQLFGSTYEQYF.

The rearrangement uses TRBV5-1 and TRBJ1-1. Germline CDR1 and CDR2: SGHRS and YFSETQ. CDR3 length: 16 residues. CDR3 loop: CASSLLGPVMNTEAFF.

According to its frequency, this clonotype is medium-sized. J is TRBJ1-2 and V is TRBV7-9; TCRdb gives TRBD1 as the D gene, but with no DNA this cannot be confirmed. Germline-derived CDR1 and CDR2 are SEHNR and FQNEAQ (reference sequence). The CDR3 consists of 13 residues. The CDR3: CASSLDSNYGYTF.

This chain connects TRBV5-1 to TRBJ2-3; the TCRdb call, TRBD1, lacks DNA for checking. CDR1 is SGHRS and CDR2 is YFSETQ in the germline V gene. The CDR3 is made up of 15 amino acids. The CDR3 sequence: CASSPRDRGTDTQYF. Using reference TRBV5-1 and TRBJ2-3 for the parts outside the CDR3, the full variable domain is KAGVTQTPRYLIKTRGQQVTLSCSPISGHRSVSWYQQTPGQGLQFLFEYFSETQRNKGNFPGRFSGRQFSNSRSEMNVSTLELGDSALYLCASSPRDRGTDTQYFGPGTRLTVL.

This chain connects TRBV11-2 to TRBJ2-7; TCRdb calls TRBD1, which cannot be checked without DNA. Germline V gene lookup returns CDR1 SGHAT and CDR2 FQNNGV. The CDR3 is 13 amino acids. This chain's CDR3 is CASSFRGAVEQYF. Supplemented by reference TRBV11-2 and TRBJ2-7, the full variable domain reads EAGVAQSPRYKIIEKRQSVAFWCNPISGHATLYWYQQILGQGPKLLIQFQNNGVVDDSQLPKDRFSAERLKGVDSTLKIQPAKLEDSAVYLCASSFRGAVEQYFGPGTRLTVT.

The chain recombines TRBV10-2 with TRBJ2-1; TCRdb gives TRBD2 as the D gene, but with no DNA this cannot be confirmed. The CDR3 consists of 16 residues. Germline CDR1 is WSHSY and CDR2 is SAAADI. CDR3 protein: CASSESVTSGYNEQFF.

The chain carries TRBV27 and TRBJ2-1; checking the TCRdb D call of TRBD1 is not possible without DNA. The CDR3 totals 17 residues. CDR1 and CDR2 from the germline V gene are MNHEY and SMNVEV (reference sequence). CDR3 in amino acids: CASRTGQARNSYNEQFF.

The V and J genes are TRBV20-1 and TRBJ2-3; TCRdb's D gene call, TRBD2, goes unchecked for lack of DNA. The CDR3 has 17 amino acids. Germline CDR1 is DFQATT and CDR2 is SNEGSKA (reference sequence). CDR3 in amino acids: CSARDRRAGGTTDTQYF.

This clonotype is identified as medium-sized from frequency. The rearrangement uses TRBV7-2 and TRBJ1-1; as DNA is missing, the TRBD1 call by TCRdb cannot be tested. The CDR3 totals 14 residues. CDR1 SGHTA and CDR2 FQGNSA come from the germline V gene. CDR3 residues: CASSLRQGRGEAFF.

The CDR3 loop reads CASSLGDNYGYTF. The rearrangement joins TRBV7-9 to TRBJ1-2; the D gene TCRdb calls, TRBD1, cannot be checked with no DNA. CDR3 length equals 13 residues. Germline V gene lookup returns CDR1 SEHNR and CDR2 FQNEAQ (reference sequence).

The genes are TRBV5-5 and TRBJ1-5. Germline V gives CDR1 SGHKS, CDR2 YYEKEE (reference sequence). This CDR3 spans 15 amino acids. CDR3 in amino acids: CASSWTAYSNQPQHF.